Described below is a single T cell receptor (beta chain) sequence and its context. Its matching antigen is unknown. The sample is drawn from a study of immune evolution from preneoplasia to lung adenocarcinoma. The study's findings and limits: Clonality was highest in normal lung, lower in later-stage lesions apparently.

Between about 2014 and 2018, patients underwent resection in Japan or China. Between the trimmed V and J ends, which lost 5 bases and 3 bases, there was a span of 14 bases. Germline loops: CDR1 MNHEY, CDR2 SMNVEV (reference sequence). The CDR3 runs to 15 residues. Clones were read by immunoSEQ multiplex PCR, and TCRdb kept only the in-frame ones, dropping some. The sample consists of about 4,300 clones, approximately 88% of them appearing once. The TCR sequence derives from a person aged 60-79 years with lung adenocarcinoma. The rearrangement links TRBV27 to TRBJ1-5, with D tentatively TRBD1 (6 bases). Sequencing input: FFPE lung adenocarcinoma in situ tissue. The CDR3 nucleotides read TGTGCCAGCAGTCCAACTGACAGGATCAATCAGCCCCAGCATTTT. Translated: CASSPTDRINQPQHF.